Listed here is a single T cell receptor beta chain. Patients chosen for sequencing had CD8+CD57+ cells that had expanded, as shown by flow cytometry. The sample comes from a study of CD8+CD57+ T cells in acquired aplastic anemia. Researchers used genomic DNA as the template to profile TCR beta VDJ and CDR3. TCRdb processed the reads anew with MiXCR; each CDR3 protein has one entry. The sample shows roughly 98,000 distinct CDR3 sequences, 55% to 75% of them seen only once. V shed 5 bases and J shed 4 bases, with 15 bases lying between them. Germline values: CDR1 LNHNV, CDR2 YYDKDF (reference sequence). The CDR3 sequence is 14 residues long.

This clonotype originated in a human donor with aplastic anemia. The chain is built from TRBV15 and TRBJ2-7, with D possibly matching TRBD2 (7 bases). The sample consisted of sorted CD4+, CD8+, or CD8+CD57+ T cells (not recorded which) from PBMCs. This chain's CDR3 is CATSEGGRGYEQYF. CDR3 bases: TGTGCCACCAGCGAGGGGGGGCGCGGGTACGAGCAGTACTTC.